A selection of T cell receptor beta chains follows, all from one sample in a study of PD-L1 blockade in urothelial cancer. Sequenced by immunoSEQ multiplex PCR; TCRdb stores in-frame clones only, minus some. The sample has about 80,000 clones, roughly nine tenths seen once; the top ten hold under 6%. The specimen comprised PBMCs, sampled around atezolizumab (anti-PD-L1) treatment. These receptors all stem from a woman aged 70-85 years with urothelial cancer. Each CDR3 is given with its conserved first and last residue. The D gene is left open where the match is weak. The listing skips clone size in some rows; elsewhere it reads once, few, many or a size class.

v_call	j_call	clone_size	d_call	cdr3_aa	cdr3_nt
TRBV5-4	TRBJ2-1	NA	NA	CASSPAGPLRNEQFF	TGTGCCAGCAGCCCCGCAGGGCCCCTCCGTAATGAGCAGTTCTTC
TRBV5-6	TRBJ2-3	once	NA	CASSLAPRRSTDTQYF	TGTGCCAGCAGCTTGGCCCCCAGGAGGAGCACAGATACGCAGTATTTT
TRBV2	TRBJ2-1	NA	TRBD2	CASSGTSGRNEQFF	TGTGCCAGCAGCGGGACTAGCGGGAGGAATGAGCAGTTCTTC
TRBV11-2	TRBJ1-1	NA	TRBD1	CASSSPGTENTEAFF	TGTGCCAGCAGTTCCCCCGGGACAGAGAACACTGAAGCTTTCTTT
TRBV11-2	TRBJ1-1	NA	NA	CASRGGKNTEAFF	TGTGCCAGCAGGGGGGGAAAAAACACTGAAGCTTTCTTT
TRBV10-3	TRBJ2-3	NA	NA	CAISESRPPGTDTQYF	TGTGCCATCAGTGAGTCAAGACCCCCCGGGACAGATACGCAGTATTTT
TRBV4-1	TRBJ2-7	NA	TRBD1	CASSRLSGTGGNEQYF	TGCGCCAGCAGCCGCCTAAGTGGGACAGGGGGCAACGAGCAGTACTTC
TRBV6-5	TRBJ2-7	NA	TRBD1	CASSLGGAVYEQYF	TGTGCCAGCAGTTTAGGGGGCGCGGTGTACGAGCAGTACTTC
TRBV19	TRBJ1-2	NA	NA	CASSTPGEGLYGYTF	TGTGCCAGTAGTACCCCCGGGGAGGGTCTCTATGGCTACACCTTC
TRBV19	TRBJ1-1	NA	TRBD1	CASRTTGDATEAFF	TGTGCCAGTAGGACTACAGGGGACGCCACTGAAGCTTTCTTT
TRBV7-7	TRBJ2-5	NA	NA	CASSLGGGRQETQYF	TGTGCCAGCAGCTTAGGTGGTGGGCGCCAAGAGACCCAGTACTTC
TRBV10-3	TRBJ2-7	NA	TRBD2	CATVAGGYEQYF	TGTGCCACTGTAGCGGGGGGTTACGAGCAGTACTTC
TRBV30	TRBJ1-5	NA	TRBD1	CAWRAGGAPNQPQHF	TGTGCCTGGAGGGCAGGGGGCGCCCCCAATCAGCCCCAGCATTTT
TRBV7-7	TRBJ2-7	many	NA	CASSLDPGYEQYF	TGTGCCAGCAGCTTAGATCCGGGATACGAGCAGTACTTC
TRBV4-2	TRBJ2-2	NA	TRBD2	CASSQVEREGEERELFF	TGTGCCAGCAGCCAAGTTGAGCGGGAGGGCGAGGAGAGGGAGCTGTTTTTT
TRBV27	TRBJ2-7	many	TRBD1	CASSMQGAYEQYF	TGTGCCAGCAGTATGCAGGGGGCGTACGAGCAGTACTTC
TRBV11-3	TRBJ2-2	few	TRBD1	CASSFETGQTNTGELFF	TGTGCCAGCAGCTTCGAAACGGGACAGACGAACACCGGGGAGCTGTTTTTT
TRBV7-9	TRBJ2-1	NA	TRBD1	CASSFTGQGANEQFF	TGTGCCAGCAGCTTTACGGGACAGGGGGCGAATGAGCAGTTCTTC
TRBV15	TRBJ1-1	NA	TRBD1	CATSRVGTGYTEAFF	TGTGCCACCAGCAGAGTTGGGACAGGGTACACTGAAGCTTTCTTT
TRBV18	TRBJ2-1	NA	TRBD2	CASSQGLARYNEQFF	TGTGCCAGCTCACAGGGACTAGCGCGTTACAATGAGCAGTTCTTC
TRBV28	TRBJ2-7	NA	NA	CASSRVYEQYF	TGTGCCAGCAGTCGGGTCTACGAGCAGTACTTC
TRBV7-8	TRBJ2-5	NA	TRBD2	CASSLAMGLAGAGETQYF	TGTGCCAGCAGCTTAGCAATGGGTCTGGCGGGAGCGGGGGAGACCCAGTACTTC
TRBV5-1	TRBJ2-5	once	NA	CASSLSPAGIQETQYF	TGCGCCAGCAGCTTATCTCCCGCGGGAATTCAAGAGACCCAGTACTTC
TRBV2	TRBJ2-1	NA	TRBD2	CASSEQLAGVINEQFF	TGTGCCAGCAGTGAACAACTAGCGGGGGTGATCAATGAGCAGTTCTTC
TRBV13	TRBJ2-3	NA	TRBD1	CASSAQGVLMDTQYF	TGTGCCAGCAGCGCCCAGGGGGTGTTGATGGATACGCAGTATTTT
TRBV7-2	TRBJ2-3	NA	NA	CASSEDRARRDTQYF	TGTGCCAGCAGCGAGGATCGCGCGCGGCGGGATACGCAGTATTTT
TRBV2	TRBJ2-6	NA	NA	CASSDIIPGLDGANVLTF	TGTGCCAGCAGTGATATTATTCCAGGGCTGGATGGGGCCAACGTCCTGACTTTC
TRBV7-3	TRBJ2-1	NA	TRBD1	CASSLTGTGRSEQFF	TGTGCCAGCAGCTTAACCGGGACAGGGAGAAGTGAGCAGTTCTTC
TRBV19	TRBJ2-5	few	TRBD2	CASRMTSGGAETQYF	TGTGCCAGTAGGATGACTAGCGGGGGGGCGGAGACCCAGTACTTC
TRBV5-5	TRBJ1-6	NA	TRBD1	CASSQTGEYSPLHF	TGTGCCAGCAGCCAGACAGGGGAATATTCACCCCTCCACTTT
TRBV5-1	TRBJ1-3	once	NA	CASSEPQGGGNTIYF	TGCGCCAGCAGCGAACCACAGGGTGGAGGAAACACCATATATTTT
TRBV27	TRBJ2-7	NA	NA	CASSPPRTVFRVNEQYF	TGTGCCAGCAGTCCCCCCCGGACTGTTTTTAGGGTGAACGAGCAGTACTTC
TRBV4-1	TRBJ2-1	NA	NA	CASSQDTPGSYNEQFF	TGCGCCAGCAGCCAAGATACCCCAGGCTCCTACAATGAGCAGTTCTTC
TRBV30	TRBJ2-5	once	TRBD2	CAWSSGLAGVRGQETQYF	TGTGCCTGGAGCAGTGGGCTAGCGGGGGTAAGGGGCCAAGAGACCCAGTACTTC
TRBV9	TRBJ2-2	NA	NA	CASTGSTGELFF	TGTGCCAGCACCGGGAGCACCGGGGAGCTGTTTTTT
TRBV18	TRBJ2-3	NA	NA	CASSPSMDRTDTQYF	TGTGCCAGCTCACCATCAATGGACAGAACAGATACGCAGTATTTT
TRBV29-1	TRBJ2-6	once	TRBD2	CSVERGGDIGVSGANVLTF	TGCAGCGTTGAACGGGGGGGGGACATAGGAGTTTCTGGGGCCAACGTCCTGACTTTC
TRBV11-1	TRBJ2-7	NA	TRBD1	CASSKGTGREQYF	TGTGCCAGCAGCAAAGGGACAGGGAGGGAGCAGTACTTC
TRBV7-3	TRBJ2-3	NA	NA	CASSLGADRTDTQYF	TGTGCCAGCAGCTTGGGAGCGGATCGCACAGATACGCAGTATTTT
TRBV5-1	TRBJ1-4	NA	NA	CASGVSGMAMGKLFF	TGCGCCAGCGGGGTTTCCGGGATGGCAATGGGAAAACTGTTTTTT
TRBV25-1	TRBJ2-3	NA	TRBD1	CASSEFDRGPGTQYF	TGTGCCAGCAGTGAATTTGACAGGGGGCCCGGTACGCAGTATTTT
TRBV7-9	TRBJ1-2	NA	NA	CASSLQGLNYGYTF	TGTGCCAGCAGCTTACAGGGGCTTAACTATGGCTACACCTTC
TRBV2	TRBJ2-7	once	TRBD2	CASRSGTAAYEQYF	TGTGCCAGCCGAAGCGGGACCGCGGCCTACGAGCAGTACTTC
TRBV6-5	TRBJ1-1	NA	NA	CASSYSGVTEAFF	TGTGCCAGCAGTTATAGCGGGGTCACTGAAGCTTTCTTT
TRBV15	TRBJ1-1	once	TRBD1	CATSRRTGAGNTEAFF	TGTGCCACCAGCAGACGAACAGGGGCTGGGAACACTGAAGCTTTCTTT
TRBV10-2	TRBJ2-2	NA	NA	CASSLNTGELFF	TGCGCCAGCAGTTTAAACACCGGGGAGCTGTTTTTT
TRBV5-1	TRBJ2-5	NA	NA	CASSLGQTKETQYF	TGCGCCAGCAGCTTGGGACAGACGAAAGAGACCCAGTACTTC
TRBV11-2	TRBJ2-7	NA	TRBD1	CASSSPGTGIYEQYF	TGTGCCAGCAGCTCCCCCGGGACAGGGATCTACGAGCAGTACTTC
TRBV27	TRBJ2-7	NA	TRBD1	CASSPGQGYEQYF	TGTGCCAGCAGTCCGGGACAGGGTTACGAGCAGTACTTC
TRBV13	TRBJ1-6	few	NA	CASSSEGSSYNSPLHF	TGTGCCAGCAGCTCCGAGGGAAGCTCCTATAATTCACCCCTCCACTTT
TRBV4-2	TRBJ1-1	NA	TRBD1	CASSQAGQGVGMNTEAFF	TGTGCCAGCAGCCAAGCGGGACAGGGGGTGGGAATGAACACTGAAGCTTTCTTT
TRBV28	TRBJ2-7	NA	TRBD1	CASSAPGQVSYEQYF	TGTGCCAGCAGTGCACCGGGACAGGTCTCCTACGAGCAGTACTTC
TRBV27	TRBJ2-7	NA	TRBD2	CASKGLAGSSYEQYF	TGTGCCAGCAAGGGACTAGCGGGGAGCTCCTACGAGCAGTACTTC